The clone carrying this T cell receptor (beta chain) occurred a few times. Its antigen is unknown. The data were obtained in a study of T-cell memory formation after mild COVID-19. Looking at the study overall: TCR clusters showed largely donor specificity.

CDR3 length equals 16 residues. V shed 3 bases and J 5 bases; nucleotides not matched to a gene: 6. Using its own MiXCR run on the 5' RACE reads, TCRdb lists one record per CDR3 protein. The data contain a few hundred thousand distinct CDR3 sequences, roughly 15% of them seen just once; the ten biggest clones take up roughly a fifth. Study-wide results and limits: Nothing showed for sure that second-wave clones peaking on day 37 were SARS-CoV-2 specific. Clones that contracted from day 15 to 85 were balanced CD4/CD8, while later expanders leaned CD4+.

The sequence derives from a man aged 18 to 30 who had mild COVID-19 (a few samples of this study predate the infection). Cell type and time point are not known. The J gene is TRBJ2-7, the V gene TRBV12-3 or TRBV12-4; TRBD2 aligns across 14 bases. Material: PBMCs or a T cell subset sorted from them (not recorded which). CDR3 DNA: TGTGCCAGCAGTTTCCGACTAGCGGGGGGGCCGGACGAGCAGTACTTC. Translating gives CASSFRLAGGPDEQYF.